This T cell receptor (beta chain) came from a study of patients and donors after allogeneic stem cell transplantation (dated by TCRdb to the early 2020s). In the case of this clonotype: Its antigen has not been determined. No much larger clonotype is one base removed from it; base qualities were not supplied.

The library was produced with RT-PCR. Sequencing was carried out with a NextSeq 550. In TCRdb, the public reads were trimmed at Q25 with fastp and aligned with MiXCR, with productive beta chains retained. Rows merge per CDR3 protein into single entries with the most common DNA and genes. Recorded for this sample are about a million distinct CDR3 sequences; under 20% of them occurred a single time. The ten largest account for roughly 6% of the sample. The germline V gene yields SGHTA for CDR1 and FQGNSA for CDR2. V is pared back by 2 bases and J by 10 bases, with 17 bases lying between the germline termini. The CDR3 runs 14 residues from the cysteine to the phenylalanine. This entry keeps only the CDR3 DNA: 42 bases, framed from base 1.

This chain is built from TRBV7-2 and TRBJ2-5; the best D guess is TRBD1, with 5 bases matching. The sequenced sample consisted of blood, either unsorted or a sorted T cell fraction (not recorded which). The receptor's source is a human donor who was either an allogeneic HSCT recipient or a stem cell or donor lymphocyte infusion donor (not recorded which). It is not recorded whose cells these are; they may come from a transplant donor. In nucleotides, the sequence is TGTGCCAGCAGCTTAACTGGGTCATACCAGGGCCAGTACTTC. It translates as CASSLTGSYQGQYF.